The 13 T cell receptor beta chains below all came from one sample that was sequenced in a study of blood T cell repertoires in COVID-19 (dated by TCRdb to about 2020). The library relied on the immunoSEQ multiplex PCR assay. The source is immuneACCESS, and TCRdb retained only in-frame sequences with V and J called. Part of the clones is not carried over; for the studies checked, unresolved V genes explain less than half of this, and the remainder is unexplained. The sample records 50,000 to 65,000 clones, around 90% of which are singletons. Around a fifth of the sample comes from the top ten. The sample consisted of peripheral blood. The receptors derive from a woman aged 80 or over with COVID-19, enrolled during active disease.

V and J are TRBV7-2 and TRBJ1-1; TRBD1 is a possible D gene (6 bases). Germline V lookup: CDR1 SGHTA, CDR2 FQGNSA. CDR3 length equals 15 residues. V gave up 5 bases and J gave up 5 bases, with 18 bases separating them. Here the CDR3 DNA reads TGTGCCAGCAGCCCGGAGACAGGACGAACTACTGAAGCTTTCTTT. This encodes CASSPETGRTTEAFF.

The chain has TRBV18 and TRBJ2-1; no reliable D call. The V gene's germline CDR1 is KGHSH and CDR2 LQKENI. This CDR3 has 15 residues. The V end lost 2 bases, the J end lost 4 bases, and 12 bases lay between the germline ends. The CDR3 DNA is TGTGCCAGCTCACCAGCCGTAGTTTATTACAATGAGCAGTTCTTC. Translated: CASSPAVVYYNEQFF.

V and J are TRBV7-9 and TRBJ2-2; D may be TRBD1 (5 bases). The CDR3 has 15 amino acids. CDR1 and CDR2 (germline): SEHNR, FQNEAQ (reference sequence). V lost 1 base and J lost 2, with 8 bases in between. For the CDR3, the DNA is TGTGCCAGCAGCTTAGGGGGCCGTAACACCGGGGAGCTGTTTTTT. Its protein is CASSLGGRNTGELFF.

The rearrangement joins TRBV7-9 to TRBJ1-2; TRBD1 agrees at 7 bases. This CDR3 region has 13 residues. Trimming removed 4 bases from V and 2 bases from J; junction bases left unmatched: 1. Germline V gene sequence: CDR1 SEHNR, CDR2 FQNEAQ (reference sequence). CDR3 protein: CASSSTGNYGYTF. The CDR3, as DNA: TGTGCCAGCAGCTCGACAGGGAACTATGGCTACACCTTC. Using reference TRBV7-9 and TRBJ1-2 for the parts outside the CDR3, the full variable domain is DTGVSQNPRHKITKRGQNVTFRCDPISEHNRLYWYRQTLGQGPEFLTYFQNEAQLEKSRLLSDRFSAERPKGSFSTLEIQRTEQGDSAMYLCASSSTGNYGYTFGSGTRLTVV.

The rearrangement uses TRBV19 and TRBJ2-1; possible D gene TRBD2, 5 bases. This CDR3 is built from 13 residues. V shed 3 bases and J shed 6 bases, with 9 bases lying between them. Germline CDR1 is LNHDA and CDR2 is SQIVND (reference sequence). The CDR3 region has the DNA TGTGCCAGTAGTATGAGGGAGCCCAATGAGCAGTTCTTC. This translates into CASSMREPNEQFF.

V gene TRBV5-8 combines with J gene TRBJ2-5; 10 bases are a match to TRBD2. V gave up 1 base and J gave up 5 bases; unmatched junction bases: 5. This CDR3 comprises 15 residues. Germline values: CDR1 SGHTS, CDR2 YDEGEE. CDR3 sequence (DNA): TGTGCCAGCAGCTTGAGAGCGGGGGGGCCTGAGACCCAGTACTTC. This encodes CASSLRAGGPETQYF.

The gene calls are TRBV18 and TRBJ2-5; possible D gene TRBD2, 6 bases. Germline CDR1 is KGHSH and CDR2 is LQKENI. V gave up 2 bases and J gave up 5 bases, with 12 bases separating them. This CDR3 is built from 14 residues. CDR3 loop: CASSPSGRYETQYF. The CDR3 region has the DNA TGTGCCAGCTCACCATCGGGGAGGTACGAGACCCAGTACTTC.

The gene calls are TRBV19 and TRBJ2-7; the match to TRBD1 covers 7 bases. The germline gives CDR1 LNHDA, CDR2 SQIVND (reference sequence). V dropped 5 bases and J dropped 3; count of bases not matched to a gene: 10. This CDR3 contains 15 residues. DNA for the CDR3: TGTGCCAGTAGTGCATCGACAGGGCAACTCTACGAGCAGTACTTC. Translated, it gives CASSASTGQLYEQYF.

The J gene is TRBJ1-4, the V gene TRBV9; 9 positions match TRBD1. Germline CDR1 SGDLS, CDR2 YYNGEE. CDR3 length equals 16 residues. The V and J ends lost 2 bases and 7 bases, in that order; junction bases with no gene match: 9. The CDR3 spells CASSVTGGASGEKLFF. In DNA, the CDR3 is TGTGCCAGCAGCGTCACAGGGGGCGCAAGCGGTGAAAAACTGTTTTTT.

CDR3 region: CASSLASGGTEAFF. As DNA, the CDR3 is TGCGCCAGCAGCTTGGCTTCAGGGGGGACTGAAGCTTTCTTT. The chain employs TRBV5-1 and TRBJ1-1, with 7 positions matching TRBD1. Germline V gene lookup returns CDR1 SGHRS and CDR2 YFSETQ. CDR3 size: 14 residues. The junction had 4 bases not matched to a gene; V was cut back by 0 bases and J by 5 bases.

The chain employs TRBV30 and TRBJ1-4; 9 bases are shared with TRBD1. There are 16 residues in the CDR3. J gave up 0 bases and V 1 base, and 3 bases lay outside the gene matches. Germline lookup yields CDR1 GTSNPN and CDR2 SVGIG (reference sequence). This chain's CDR3 is CAWSAQGAATNEKLFF. For the CDR3, the DNA is TGTGCCTGGAGTGCACAGGGGGCGGCAACTAATGAAAAACTGTTTTTT. The full variable domain, completed using reference TRBV30 and TRBJ1-4, is SQTIHQWPATLVQPVGSPLSLECTVEGTSNPNLYWYRQAAGRGLQLLFYSVGIGQISSEVPQNLSASRPQDRQFILSSKKLLLSDSGFYLCAWSAQGAATNEKLFFGSGTQLSVL.

V is TRBV10-1 and J is TRBJ2-2; 7 nucleotides agree with TRBD1. This CDR3 has 16 residues. The V and J ends lost 3 bases and 0 bases, in that order; junction bases with no gene match: 4. Germline CDR1 is WNHNN and CDR2 is SYGVQD (reference sequence). The CDR3 DNA follows: TGCGCCAGCAGTGATTTGGACAGGTCGAACACCGGGGAGCTGTTTTTT. Residues: CASSDLDRSNTGELFF.

The CDR3: CASSLAARDTGELFF. CDR3 DNA sequence: TGTGCCAGCAGCTTGGCCGCGCGGGACACCGGGGAGCTGTTTTTT. The genes are TRBV5-6 and TRBJ2-2; weak D call: TRBD2 (5 bases). The CDR3 extends over 15 amino acids. Per germline, CDR1 SGHDT and CDR2 YYEEEE. V was cut by 0 bases and J by 3 bases, with 9 bases left in between.